Following are 24 T cell receptor beta chains from one sample sequenced in a study of control samples from healthy donors and cancer patients. Data came from immunoSEQ multiplex PCR; TCRdb stores just in-frame clones and leaves some out. Of over 25,000 clones listed, roughly 87% are singletons. Sequencing input: formalin-fixed, paraffin-embedded tissue. The origin of the receptors is a female donor with melanoma.

This clone was seen only once. CDR3 amino acids: CAIRGQGARSGGYTF. The CDR3 DNA follows: TGTGCCATCAGGGGACAGGGGGCGCGATCGGGAGGCTACACCTTC. The rearrangement uses TRBV10-3 and TRBJ1-2, with 12 bases aligning to TRBD1. From germline, CDR1 is ENHRY and CDR2 SYGVKD. This CDR3 is 15 amino acids long. The junction had 10 bases not matched to a gene; V was cut back by 6 bases and J by 8 bases.

The rearrangement links TRBV15 to TRBJ1-5; D is unresolved. The DNA end is more similar to TRBJ2-3, so the J call may be wrong. Germline CDR1 reads LNHNV; CDR2 reads YYDKDF (reference sequence). The CDR3 is 15 residues long. In DNA, the CDR3 is TGTGCCACCAGCAGAGGGTCCATTAGCAATCAGCCCCAGTATTTT. Translated: CATSRGSISNQPQYF.

The DNA of the CDR3 is TGTGCCAGCAGCCACCTTAGCGGGAGTGGCTCCTACAATGAGCAGTTCTTC. Translation: CASSHLSGSGSYNEQFF. V gene TRBV4-2 combines with J gene TRBJ2-1; TRBD2 matches 9 bases. The CDR3 runs 17 residues. With V trimmed by 3 bases and J by 0 bases, 6 bases remained unmatched. Germline CDR1 LGHNA, CDR2 YNFKEQ.

This clone is a singleton in its sample. The rearrangement uses TRBV14 and TRBJ2-7, with D possibly matching TRBD2 (5 bases). Germline lookup yields CDR1 SGHDN and CDR2 FVKESK. The V end was cut by 2 bases, the J end by 3 bases, with 8 bases between. The CDR3 has 13 residues. The CDR3 loop reads CASSQRTVYEQYF. The CDR3 DNA is TGTGCCAGCAGCCAAAGGACTGTCTACGAGCAGTACTTC.

V gene TRBV9 combines with J gene TRBJ1-2; tentatively, D is TRBD1 (5 bases). V lost 1 base and J lost 4, with 11 bases in between. Germline-derived CDR1 and CDR2 are SGDLS and YYNGEE. The CDR3 sequence is 14 residues long. As DNA, the CDR3 is TGTGCCAGCAGCGTAAACGCAGGGAGCTATGGCTACACCTTC. Its protein is CASSVNAGSYGYTF.

This chain links TRBV30 with TRBJ1-2; D ambiguous. Trimming cost V 2 bases and J 2 bases, with 6 bases left between them. The germline V gene has CDR1 GTSNPN and CDR2 SVGIG (reference sequence). This CDR3 is 12 amino acids long. The CDR3 region has the DNA TGTGCCTGGAGTCCGATGAACTATGGCTACACCTTC. Protein product: CAWSPMNYGYTF.

The CDR3 DNA reads TGTGCCAGCGACAGGGGAGCCTCGGGGGCCCAGCATTTT. Protein product: CASDRGASGAQHF. The chain joins TRBV19 to TRBJ1-5; 8 bases fit TRBD1. Per the germline V gene, CDR1 is LNHDA and CDR2 is SQIVND (reference sequence). This CDR3 contains 13 residues. The V gene end was trimmed by 9 bases and the J gene end by 11 bases; junction bases not matched to a gene: 12.

The genes are TRBV10-2 and TRBJ2-2; 10 bases match TRBD2. The CDR3 contains 16 residues. V was clipped by 4 bases and J by 4 bases; unmatched bases: 6. Germline loops: CDR1 WSHSY, CDR2 SAAADI. The DNA of the CDR3 is TGCGCCAGCAGTGCTAGCGGGAGTCGTGGCACCGGGGAGCTGTTTTTT. Its protein product is CASSASGSRGTGELFF.

The chain employs TRBV6-1 and TRBJ2-7; D possibly matches TRBD1 or TRBD2 (5 bases each). Germline V gene lookup returns CDR1 MNHNS and CDR2 SASEGT. Deletions cut 1 base from V and 6 bases from J, with 10 bases between. CDR3 size: 13 residues. The CDR3 DNA reads as TGTGCCAGCAGTGAAGGGGGACCTCTCGAGCAGTACTTC. Its translation is CASSEGGPLEQYF.

The chain has TRBV5-5 and TRBJ1-2; the D gene is possibly TRBD1 (5 bases). Trimming shortened V by 5 bases and J by 4 bases, and 15 bases separated the two germline ends. Germline V gene data show CDR1 as SGHKS and CDR2 as YYEKEE (reference sequence). This CDR3 spans 14 amino acids. This CDR3 is CASSESPGLYGYTF. The CDR3 DNA reads TGTGCCAGCAGTGAATCCCCAGGGCTCTATGGCTACACCTTC. The complete variable domain, with remaining parts taken from reference TRBV5-5 and TRBJ1-2, reads DAGVTQSPTHLIKTRGQQVTLRCSPISGHKSVSWYQQVLGQGPQFIFQYYEKEERGRGNFPDRFSARQFPNYSSELNVNALLLGDSALYLCASSESPGLYGYTFGSGTRLTVV.

The chain joins TRBV25-1 to TRBJ2-7; 10 positions match TRBD2. Germline V CDR1 and CDR2: MGHDK, SYGVNS. Trimming at V came to 8 bases and at J to 7 bases, leaving 8 bases not matched to a gene. The length of the CDR3 is 13 residues. CDR3 nucleotides: TGTGCCAGCGGTCTAGCGGGAGAAGGTGAGCAGTACTTC. Protein: CASGLAGEGEQYF.

This chain uses TRBV2 with TRBJ2-7; perhaps D is TRBD1 or TRBD2 (6 bases each). V lost 7 bases and J 3 bases, leaving 16 bases between the germline ends. The CDR3 sequence is 14 residues long. CDR1 SNHLY and CDR2 FYNNEI come from the germline V gene. The CDR3 loop is CASIGGPGGYEQYF. The CDR3 nucleotides are TGTGCCAGCATTGGGGGGCCCGGAGGCTACGAGCAGTACTTC.

V is TRBV28 and J is TRBJ2-1, with a possible D match to TRBD1 (6 bases). The CDR3 consists of 13 residues. Germline V CDR1 and CDR2: MDHEN, SYDVKM. V lost 6 bases and J lost 4, with 10 bases in between. The CDR3 DNA follows: TGTGCCAGCAGGGACAGAAGTTACAATGAGCAGTTCTTC. It yields the protein CASRDRSYNEQFF.

This clone came up once. The chain links TRBV4-3 to TRBJ2-3; tentatively, D is TRBD2 (6 bases). This CDR3 comprises 17 residues. The V end lost 0 bases, the J end lost 3 bases, and 16 bases lay between the germline ends. Germline V CDR1 and CDR2: LGHNA, YSLEER. CDR3 amino acids: CASSQEAPGRGTDTQYF. The CDR3 bases are TGCGCCAGCAGCCAAGAGGCGCCCGGGAGAGGAACAGATACGCAGTATTTT.

This clone has a single count. The chain has TRBV6-2 or TRBV6-3 and TRBJ1-1; perhaps TRBD1 as D (5 bases). V lost 2 bases and J 3 bases, leaving 10 bases between the germline ends. Per the germline V gene, CDR1 is MNHEY and CDR2 is SVGEGT. This CDR3 spans 14 amino acids. The CDR3 region has the DNA TGTGCCAGCAGTTACGCAGGGAGGGACACTGAAGCTTTCTTT. Protein sequence: CASSYAGRDTEAFF.

This clone was seen only once. The chain employs TRBV19 and TRBJ2-7; 12 bases map to TRBD2. The CDR3 is 16 residues long. Unmatched junction bases numbered 5, after V lost 5 bases and J lost 0 bases. The germline V gene has CDR1 LNHDA and CDR2 SQIVND (reference sequence). The DNA for the CDR3 is TGTGCCAGTAGTGGAGGACTAGCGGGAAGCTCCTACGAGCAGTACTTC. It is translated as CASSGGLAGSSYEQYF.

This sequence joins TRBV10-3 and TRBJ1-2; tentatively, D is TRBD1 (6 bases). This CDR3 has 13 amino acids. Germline-derived CDR1 and CDR2 are ENHRY and SYGVKD. With 7 bases removed from V and 4 bases from J, the gap between germline ends came to 13 bases. The CDR3 loop reads CAITAGAAYGYTF. As DNA, the CDR3 is TGTGCCATCACCGCGGGGGCTGCCTATGGCTACACCTTC.

The gene calls are TRBV7-2 and TRBJ1-2; 8 positions agree with TRBD1. With 5 bases clipped from V and 5 bases from J, the junction kept 7 bases outside the gene matches. The CDR3 totals 14 residues. Germline CDR1 SGHTA, CDR2 FQGNSA. The CDR3: CASSPHGQGYGYTF. DNA for the CDR3: TGTGCCAGCAGCCCCCACGGACAGGGTTATGGCTACACCTTC.

The chain combines TRBV28 with TRBJ1-2; D unclear. Germline V gene lookup returns CDR1 MDHEN and CDR2 SYDVKM. There are 11 residues in the CDR3. V dropped 3 bases and J dropped 7 bases, with 6 bases sitting between them. This chain's CDR3 is CASSLNIGYTF. The DNA of the CDR3 is TGTGCCAGCAGTTTGAACATTGGCTACACCTTC.

The chain combines TRBV5-6 with TRBJ1-2, with D unclear. CDR1 is SGHDT and CDR2 is YYEEEE in the germline V gene. The CDR3 has 12 residues. Trimming shortened V by 5 bases and J by 4 bases, and 9 bases separated the two germline ends. This chain's CDR3 is CASSRDIYGYTF. The CDR3 region has the DNA TGTGCCAGCAGTCGCGACATCTATGGCTACACCTTC.

A single count supports this clone. The gene calls are TRBV7-2 and TRBJ2-1, with D hard to call. This CDR3 contains 15 residues. V shed 5 bases and J shed 6 bases, with 17 bases lying between them. CDR1 is SGHTA, CDR2 FQGNSA, per germline. Here the CDR3 DNA reads TGTGCCAGCAGCCGTAGCTCCCTAATGCGCAATGAGCAGTTCTTC. Protein sequence: CASSRSSLMRNEQFF.

The rearrangement joins TRBV28 to TRBJ1-5, with a possible D match to TRBD1 (5 bases). V was cut by 2 bases and J by 0 bases, with 11 bases left in between. Germline V lookup: CDR1 MDHEN, CDR2 SYDVKM. The CDR3 spans 16 residues. CDR3 protein: CASSLRGRGSNQPQHF. The CDR3 DNA sequence: TGTGCCAGCAGTTTAAGGGGACGGGGTAGCAATCAGCCCCAGCATTTT.

V is TRBV27 and J is TRBJ2-7; 8 bases match TRBD1. This CDR3 has 14 amino acids. CDR1 and CDR2 (germline): MNHEY, SMNVEV (reference sequence). Trimming cost V 2 bases and J 2 bases; bases outside gene matches: 2. CDR3 in DNA: TGTGCCAGCAGTTTAATGGGACAGGCCTACGAGCAGTACTTC. Encoded protein: CASSLMGQAYEQYF.

The rearrangement uses TRBV10-3 and TRBJ2-4; D remains ambiguous. The CDR3 sequence is 16 residues long. Trimming removed 0 bases from V and 8 bases from J, with 17 bases in between. CDR1 is ENHRY, CDR2 SYGVKD, per germline. The CDR3 here is CAISESLLGIGDIQYF. CDR3 nucleotides: TGTGCCATCAGTGAGTCACTCCTGGGTATTGGGGACATTCAGTACTTC.